This T cell receptor beta chain emerged from a study of T-cell memory formation after mild COVID-19. Study in general: Clusters of TCRs were largely donor specific. Study-wide findings and caveats: Second-wave clones that peaked on day 37 lacked confirmed SARS-CoV-2 specificity. Within pre-infection memory, some responding clones were found, suggesting cross-reactive memory joined.

Sample barcodes and UMIs were carried by the TCR alpha and TCR beta cDNA libraries that 5'RACE generated with constant-segment primers. TCRdb reanalysed the 5' RACE reads using MiXCR and keeps one entry per CDR3 protein. The sample includes 110,000 or so distinct CDR3 sequences, around a fifth seen only once; the top ten take under 50%. To note about this clonotype: The antigen remains undetermined.

CDR3 length: 12 residues. The V end lost 7 bases, the J end lost 13 bases, and 17 bases lay between the germline ends. Germline V gene data show CDR1 as SEHNR and CDR2 as FQNEAQ (reference sequence). This TCR came from a man aged 18 to 29 who had mild COVID-19 (a few samples of this study predate the infection). Cell type and time point are not known. The sequenced sample was PBMCs or a T cell subset sorted from them (not recorded which). The genes are TRBV7-9 and TRBJ2-1; no clear D gene. The CDR3 protein is CASTHNPVDQFF. The CDR3 DNA reads TGTGCCAGCACTCATAACCCTGTCGATCAGTTCTTC. Variable domain in full (rest from reference TRBV7-9 and TRBJ2-1): DTGVSQNPRHKITKRGQNVTFRCDPISEHNRLYWYRQTLGQGPEFLTYFQNEAQLEKSRLLSDRFSAERPKGSFSTLEIQRTEQGDSAMYLCASTHNPVDQFFGPGTRLTVL.